This TCR beta chain was captured by sequencing in a study of Ad26.COV2.S vaccination and SARS-CoV-2 variants. Study-wide results and caveats: Recipients of vaccine and of placebo showed similar breadth of their non-spike TCR repertoires.

The CDR3 is 13 residues long. V shed 2 bases and J 7 bases; nucleotides not matched to a gene: 3. In germline, CDR1 is SGHTA, CDR2 FQGNSA. Sequencing was performed with immunoSEQ multiplex PCR; in TCRdb, only in-frame clones are kept and a portion is missing. The sample consists of about 350,000 clones, roughly 94% of them appearing once. Note on this clone: Antigen: not known.

The sequencing used peripheral blood, collected after recovery from COVID-19. The clonotype comes from a human donor who had recovered from COVID-19. The chain employs TRBV7-2 and TRBJ1-2, with TRBD1 matching 8 bases. CDR3 in DNA: TGTGCCAGCAGCTTACAGGGGGCGGGTGGCTACACCTTC. Its translation is CASSLQGAGGYTF.